This T cell receptor beta chain was recovered during a study of shared clonotypes between healthy human individuals. Across the study: A couple of women and a few men aged 18 to 49 made up the donors. General study findings and limits: The small donor group covered limited genetic and exposure diversity. Across subsets, estimated richness was generally greater for naive than for memory populations. When naive CD4 clonotypes were compared across a handful of donors, approximately 4.9% were shared.

CD45RO-negative cells were positively selected for CCR7, leaving out terminally differentiated effector memory CD45RA+ cells. The ends were cut back, 3 bases at V and 0 bases at J, with 4 bases in the middle. The CDR3 runs 13 residues. Germline loops: CDR1 SEHNR, CDR2 FQNEAQ (reference sequence). Sequenced by immunoSEQ multiplex PCR; TCRdb stores in-frame clones only, minus some. The sample has hundreds of thousands of clones, 92% seen once. Concerning this clone itself: The antigen remains unidentified. Other nucleotide sequences in the sample specify the same CDR3.

The TCR was taken from a young man in good health. The sample taken for sequencing was naive CD8+ T cells sorted from blood. V gene TRBV7-9 combines with J gene TRBJ2-3; D uncertain. The CDR3 region is CASSLDSTDTQYF. DNA of the CDR3: TGTGCCAGCAGCTTGGACAGCACAGATACGCAGTATTTT.